This T cell receptor (beta chain) was profiled in a study of blood T cells in healthy people across ages. Study details: Capture by template switching was about one barcoded beta molecule per two T cells.

V lost 11 bases and J 1 base, leaving 10 bases between the germline ends. This CDR3 is built from 12 residues. A second PCR of 7 to 11 cycles used a sample-barcoded 5' primer and a J-beta primer mix. A template-switch adaptor with 12 random nucleotides tagged each cDNA molecule. Every sample gave at least 3 million paired-end reads containing CDR3. TCRdb fed the 5' RACE reads into MiXCR, producing one record per CDR3 protein. Of about 1.1 million distinct CDR3 sequences listed, roughly two fifths are singletons. This clonotype occurred a few times. V is TRBV12-3 or TRBV12-4 and J is TRBJ2-3, with D possibly TRBD2 on 6 matching bases. The sample taken for sequencing was blood. This receptor was identified in a man in his late teens or twenties in good health. The CDR3 loop is CALGGGTDTQYF. In DNA form, the CDR3 reads TGTGCCCTAGGCGGGGGCACAGATACGCAGTATTTT.